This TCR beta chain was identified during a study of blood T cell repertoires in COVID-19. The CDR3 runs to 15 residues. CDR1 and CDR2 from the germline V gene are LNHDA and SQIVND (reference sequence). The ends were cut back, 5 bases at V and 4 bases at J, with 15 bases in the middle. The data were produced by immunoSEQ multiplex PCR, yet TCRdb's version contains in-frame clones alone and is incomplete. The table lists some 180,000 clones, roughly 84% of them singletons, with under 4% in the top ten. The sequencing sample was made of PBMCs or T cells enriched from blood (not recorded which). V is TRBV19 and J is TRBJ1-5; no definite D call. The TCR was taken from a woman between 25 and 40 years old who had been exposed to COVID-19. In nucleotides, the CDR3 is TGTGCCAGTAGTCGGGTGGAGCTTCAGAATCAGCCCCAGCATTTT. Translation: CASSRVELQNQPQHF.